This entry lists 31 T cell receptor beta chains sequenced from one sample in a study of blood T cell repertoires in COVID-19 (dated by TCRdb to about 2020). Library prep was done by the immunoSEQ multiplex PCR assay. Not all clones reach the TCRdb copy of this immuneACCESS table, which keeps in-frame sequences only. Checked studies attribute under half of the gap to unresolved V genes and leave the rest unexplained. The sample table shows just over 95,000 clones, and about nine tenths are seen once. The ten largest clones take up 4% to 6% of the sample. The sample was peripheral blood. Receptors originate from a man aged 50-59 years with acute or convalescent COVID-19.

V usage is TRBV6-5 and J usage is TRBJ1-1, with D maybe TRBD1 (6 bases). V lost 0 bases and J 3 bases, leaving 14 bases between the germline ends. The CDR3 totals 16 residues. CDR1 MNHEY and CDR2 SVGAGI come from the germline V gene. CDR3 loop: CASSYSRGGVDTEAFF. DNA of the CDR3: TGTGCCAGCAGTTACTCTCGTGGGGGCGTGGACACTGAAGCTTTCTTT.

The chain employs TRBV7-9 and TRBJ2-2, with D possibly being TRBD1 (6 bases). Trimming stripped 3 bases from V and 5 bases from J, with 10 bases between. Germline V CDR1 and CDR2: SEHNR, FQNEAQ (reference sequence). This CDR3 has 14 residues. CDR3 bases: TGTGCCAGCAGCTTTGGGGGCGGGACCGGGGAGCTGTTTTTT. Protein: CASSFGGGTGELFF.

The sample holds one count of this clone. The CDR3 coding sequence is TGTGCCAGCAGTTACCAGGGGTCCCTCACTGAAGCTTTCTTT. This sequence encodes CASSYQGSLTEAFF. The V gene is TRBV6-5, the J gene TRBJ1-1; D is possibly TRBD1 (6 bases). Germline V lookup: CDR1 MNHEY, CDR2 SVGAGI. The CDR3 has 14 residues. Between the trimmed V and J ends, which lost 2 bases and 4 bases, there was a span of 11 bases.

The genes are TRBV24-1 and TRBJ2-1; D uncertain. V was pared by 2 bases and J by 8 bases, with 6 bases between. CDR3 size: 12 residues. Germline loops: CDR1 KGHDR, CDR2 SFDVKD. The CDR3 loop reads CATSDSVDEQFF. The CDR3 region has the DNA TGTGCCACCAGTGATTCAGTGGATGAGCAGTTCTTC.

The CDR3: CASSPDRGRNQPQHF. CDR3 DNA: TGTGCCAGCAGCCCGGACAGGGGACGCAATCAGCCCCAGCATTTT. The V gene is TRBV7-8, the J gene TRBJ1-5; 9 bases match TRBD1. The CDR3 totals 15 residues. The germline CDR1 and CDR2 sequences are SGHVS and FQNEAQ. V was clipped by 5 bases and J by 2 bases; unmatched bases: 4.

The chain recombines TRBV20-1 with TRBJ2-7; perhaps TRBD1 as D (5 bases). From germline, CDR1 is DFQATT and CDR2 SNEGSKA (reference sequence). The CDR3 totals 11 residues. Trimming stripped 6 bases from V and 4 bases from J, with 10 bases between. CDR3 loop: CSAPGRYEQYF. The CDR3 bases are TGCAGTGCCCCAGGGCGGTACGAGCAGTACTTC.

V gene TRBV13 combines with J gene TRBJ2-7; the D gene is possibly TRBD2 (5 bases). V was trimmed by 3 bases and J by 6 bases, leaving 15 bases between them. This CDR3 comprises 14 residues. Germline V gene lookup returns CDR1 PRHDT and CDR2 FYEKMQ (reference sequence). CDR3 coding DNA: TGTGCCAGCAGCTTGGGTATAGCAAGCGGCGAGCAGTACTTC. Protein sequence: CASSLGIASGEQYF. Variable domain in full (rest from reference TRBV13 and TRBJ2-7): AAGVIQSPRHLIKEKRETATLKCYPIPRHDTVYWYQQGPGQDPQFLISFYEKMQSDKGSIPDRFSAQQFSDYHSELNMSSLELGDSALYFCASSLGIASGEQYFGPGTRLTVT.

The chain recombines TRBV21-1 with TRBJ2-4; the table's D call, TRBD2, has no DNA check behind it. TRBV21-1 constitutes a pseudogene. This CDR3 spans 24 amino acids. The CDR3 sequence: CASSNRAGAEKAFIFSLAKNIQYF. The CDR3 DNA is TGTGCCAGCAGCAACAGAGCGGGAGCGGAAAAAGCCTTCATTTTCTCCCTAGCCAAAAACATTCAGTACTTC.

This sequence joins TRBV2 and TRBJ2-7; unclear D gene. Germline CDR1 is SNHLY and CDR2 is FYNNEI. V dropped 3 bases and J dropped 2 bases, with 20 bases sitting between them. This CDR3 is 17 amino acids long. The DNA for the CDR3 is TGTGCCAGCAGTGAGCCCGCGGTGACCCTGCTGCCCTACGAGCAGTACTTC. Translated: CASSEPAVTLLPYEQYF.

This chain uses TRBV7-9 with TRBJ1-2; D is perhaps TRBD1 (6 bases). Germline V gene lookup returns CDR1 SEHNR and CDR2 FQNEAQ (reference sequence). The ends were cut back, 5 bases at V and 3 bases at J, with 19 bases in the middle. The CDR3 consists of 16 residues. CDR3 sequence reads: CASSQKSGVSDYGYTF. DNA for the CDR3: TGTGCCAGCAGCCAAAAATCAGGGGTGTCGGACTATGGCTACACCTTC.

The CDR3 DNA is TGTGCCAGCAGCTTACAGGGGGATACTGAGCAGTTCTTC. Amino acid sequence: CASSLQGDTEQFF. The chain uses TRBV11-3 and TRBJ2-1, with TRBD1 matching 7 bases. This CDR3 has 13 residues. Germline CDR1 SGHNT, CDR2 YENEEA. Trimming at V came to 2 bases and at J to 9 bases, leaving 4 bases not matched to a gene.

The chain couples TRBV11-3 to TRBJ2-5; the D gene is possibly TRBD1 (6 bases). The CDR3 is made up of 14 amino acids. Germline V gene lookup returns CDR1 SGHNT and CDR2 YENEEA. Trimming cost V 2 bases and J 1 base, with 8 bases left between them. The CDR3 reads CASSLQGPQETQYF. The CDR3 DNA reads TGTGCCAGCAGCTTACAGGGGCCCCAAGAGACCCAGTACTTC.

V usage is TRBV7-8 and J usage is TRBJ1-6; maybe TRBD1 (6 bases). Germline CDR1 and CDR2: SGHVS and FQNEAQ. V was pared by 5 bases and J by 9 bases, with 23 bases between. The CDR3 totals 17 residues. Here the CDR3 reads CASSRNRDTLMGSPLHF. In DNA, the CDR3 is TGTGCCAGCAGCCGGAACCGGGACACCCTAATGGGTTCACCCCTCCACTTT.

The chain uses TRBV29-1 and TRBJ2-1, with unresolved D. The V end lost 5 bases, the J end lost 5 bases, and 10 bases lay between the germline ends. Germline V lookup: CDR1 SQVTM, CDR2 ANQGSEA. The length of the CDR3 is 12 residues. CDR3 sequence reads: CSVPFTDNEQFF. Written as DNA, the CDR3 is TGCAGCGTTCCCTTTACGGACAATGAGCAGTTCTTC.

The genes are TRBV4-1 and TRBJ2-7; TRBD2 matches at 7 bases. V lost 5 bases and J lost 0; bases outside the gene matches: 7. Germline CDR1 reads MGHRA; CDR2 reads YSYEKL. The CDR3 length is 15 residues. The CDR3 nucleotides are TGCGCCAGCAGCTGGGACTACCTTAGCTCCTACGAGCAGTACTTC. Its protein product is CASSWDYLSSYEQYF.

Note on this clone: At one end, the junction sequence differs from germline, possibly due to a read error. The chain combines TRBV3-1 (or the pseudogene TRBV3-2) with TRBJ2-1; D perhaps matches TRBD2 (7 bases). The CDR3 runs 12 residues. Germline CDR1 LGHDT, CDR2 YNNKEL (reference sequence). The CDR3 bases are TGTGCCAGCAGGCGATTTCAGGGGAGGGAAGTCTTC. As protein: CASRRFQGREVF.

The chain is built from TRBV6-1 and TRBJ2-2; 11 nucleotides line up with TRBD1. After removal of 3 bases from V and 5 bases from J, the junction contained 14 bases not matched to a gene. This CDR3 has 19 residues. Per the germline V gene, CDR1 is MNHNS and CDR2 is SASEGT. The CDR3: CASSDIRTGGSQGTGELFF. CDR3 sequence (DNA): TGTGCCAGCAGTGACATCAGGACAGGGGGCTCCCAAGGGACCGGGGAGCTGTTTTTT.

The CDR3 spells CASGLSLAGRYEQYF. The DNA of the CDR3 is TGTGCTAGTGGTTTGAGCCTAGCGGGTCGCTACGAGCAGTACTTC. The chain is built from TRBV12-5 and TRBJ2-7; 8 positions match TRBD2. The germline CDR1 and CDR2 sequences are LGHNT and FRNRAP. Trimming took 2 bases from V and 3 from J; bases not matched to a gene: 6. This CDR3 is built from 15 residues.

This chain links TRBV10-1 with TRBJ2-3; possible D gene TRBD2, 5 bases. Per the germline V gene, CDR1 is WNHNN and CDR2 is SYGVQD (reference sequence). V was clipped by 4 bases and J by 0 bases, with 11 bases between them. This CDR3 has 15 amino acids. CDR3 sequence (DNA): TGCGCCAGCAGTGCAGCGGCAGGCAGCACAGATACGCAGTATTTT. Its protein product is CASSAAAGSTDTQYF.

The chain has TRBV27 and TRBJ1-3; D might be TRBD1 (6 bases). The ends were cut back, 2 bases at V and 3 bases at J, with 8 bases in the middle. Germline V gene data show CDR1 as MNHEY and CDR2 as SMNVEV (reference sequence). This CDR3 has 14 residues. CDR3 sequence: CASSLAGVGNTIYF. The CDR3 nucleotides read TGTGCCAGCAGTTTAGCAGGGGTTGGAAACACCATATATTTT.

This clone was recorded only once. V and J are TRBV19 and TRBJ2-2, with 7 bases fitting TRBD2. There are 16 residues in the CDR3. With V trimmed by 6 bases and J by 2 bases, 9 bases remained unmatched. In germline, CDR1 is LNHDA, CDR2 SQIVND (reference sequence). This CDR3 is CASRIETSRNTGELFF. The CDR3 DNA sequence: TGTGCCAGTAGAATTGAGACTAGCCGTAACACCGGGGAGCTGTTTTTT.

The chain is built from TRBV7-9 and TRBJ2-3, with 10 bases matching TRBD2. Germline V gene lookup returns CDR1 SEHNR and CDR2 FQNEAQ (reference sequence). Trimming cost V 5 bases and J 3 bases; bases outside gene matches: 8. The CDR3 contains 16 residues. The DNA for the CDR3 is TGTGCCAGCAGCCCTCCGACTAGCGGGCGTACAGATACGCAGTATTTT. This sequence encodes CASSPPTSGRTDTQYF. Together with reference TRBV7-9 and TRBJ2-3, the CDR3 gives the full variable domain: DTGVSQNPRHKITKRGQNVTFRCDPISEHNRLYWYRQTLGQGPEFLTYFQNEAQLEKSRLLSDRFSAERPKGSFSTLEIQRTEQGDSAMYLCASSPPTSGRTDTQYFGPGTRLTVL.

This clone was seen just once. The chain uses TRBV15 and TRBJ2-7; TRBD1 matches 9 bases. The germline V gene encodes CDR1 LNHNV and CDR2 YYDKDF (reference sequence). Trimming at V came to 1 base and at J to 3 bases, leaving 7 bases not matched to a gene. This CDR3 comprises 16 residues. In DNA form, the CDR3 reads TGTGCCACCAGCAGAGGAAGAGGGACAGGGAACTACGAGCAGTACTTC. Its translation is CATSRGRGTGNYEQYF.

This sequence joins TRBV27 and TRBJ2-7; perhaps TRBD1 as D (5 bases). V was cut by 5 bases and J by 3 bases, with 11 bases left in between. There are 13 residues in the CDR3. Germline V lookup: CDR1 MNHEY, CDR2 SMNVEV (reference sequence). The CDR3 nucleotides read TGTGCCAGCAGTATACAGGAAAACTACGAGCAGTACTTC. Translation: CASSIQENYEQYF.

In this sample, this clone turned up once. V and J are TRBV5-4 and TRBJ2-1; 13 bases fit TRBD2. The V gene's germline CDR1 is SGHNT and CDR2 YYREEE (reference sequence). J was trimmed by 1 base and V by 4 bases; bases with no gene match: 2. The CDR3 loop spans 16 amino acids. CDR3 amino acids: CASSPLAGGSYNEQFF. The CDR3, as DNA: TGTGCCAGCAGCCCACTAGCGGGAGGGTCCTACAATGAGCAGTTCTTC.

The gene calls are TRBV28 and TRBJ2-7, with 12 bases identical to TRBD1. The CDR3 is made up of 15 amino acids. Germline loops: CDR1 MDHEN, CDR2 SYDVKM. V lost 7 bases and J lost 4; bases outside the gene matches: 8. As DNA, the CDR3 is TGTGCCAGCAACTCTCCGGGACAGGGGGCATACGAGCAGTACTTC. Its protein product is CASNSPGQGAYEQYF.

This chain connects TRBV7-8 to TRBJ1-1; no firm D call. Per germline, CDR1 SGHVS and CDR2 FQNEAQ. Trimming left V 0 bases short and J 3 bases short, with 8 bases between. CDR3 length equals 14 residues. The CDR3 reads CASSLAFEDTEAFF. The DNA for the CDR3 is TGTGCCAGCAGCTTAGCCTTTGAGGACACTGAAGCTTTCTTT.

The chain joins TRBV4-1 to TRBJ2-7, with D possibly TRBD2 on 6 matching bases. CDR3 length: 13 amino acids. Germline V gene lookup returns CDR1 MGHRA and CDR2 YSYEKL. Deletions cut 2 bases from V and 5 bases from J, with 10 bases between. The CDR3 region is CASSQIGGDEQYF. The CDR3 nucleotides read TGCGCCAGCAGCCAAATAGGAGGGGACGAGCAGTACTTC.

The chain combines TRBV4-2 with TRBJ2-7; D is unclear. Trimming took off 1 base at V and 3 bases at J, with 13 bases between the two ends. CDR3 length equals 15 residues. Germline CDR1 is LGHNA and CDR2 is YNFKEQ. The CDR3 nucleotides read TGTGCCAGCAGCCAAGTTTTAAGCAGCGACTACGAGCAGTACTTC. Amino acids: CASSQVLSSDYEQYF.

The chain joins TRBV7-9 to TRBJ2-3; TRBD2 matches 8 bases. J lost 2 bases, V lost 8 bases, and 9 bases had no gene match. The CDR3 extends over 15 amino acids. Germline V lookup: CDR1 SEHNR, CDR2 FQNEAQ (reference sequence). For the CDR3, the DNA is TGTGCCAGCCAAGCGGGAGACGGGGACACAGATACGCAGTATTTT. Amino acid sequence: CASQAGDGDTDTQYF.

The chain combines TRBV5-1 with TRBJ1-3, with D perhaps TRBD1 (5 bases). V was cut by 0 bases and J by 2 bases, with 18 bases left in between. The CDR3 runs to 18 residues. The V gene's germline CDR1 is SGHRS and CDR2 YFSETQ. The chain's CDR3 is CASSLDGRGLTTGNTIYF. CDR3 DNA: TGCGCCAGCAGCTTGGATGGTAGGGGACTCACAACTGGAAACACCATATATTTT.